The rows below give T cell receptor beta chains drawn from one sample of a study of beta chain features in type 1 diabetes. TCRdb's table, derived via immunoSEQ multiplex PCR, lists solely in-frame clones and lacks some. The repertoire includes about 340,000 clones, approximately 13% of them detected once, and 0.015% sits in the top ten. Sequencing input: naive CD4+ T cells from blood. These receptor sequences come from a woman under 30 with type 1 diabetes. CDR3s include the opening cysteine and the closing phenylalanine or tryptophan.

V gene	CDR3 protein
TRBV19	CASSTVGQGEAFF
TRBV7-2	CASSLQDGGFVGYTF
TRBV29-1	CSVAPRLFGGELFF
TRBV6-1	CASSALDRDHNEQFF
TRBV4-1	CASSPGQGPYNEQFF
TRBV9	CASSPGGFAGNTIYF
TRBV2	CASSKDRGETQYF
TRBV5-4	CASSPDRGADTQYF
TRBV18	CASSPRTSGYYEQYF
TRBV7-8	CASSLVGGYLSEKLFF
TRBV13	CASSSPYRATTADEQFF
TRBV27	CASSLSGLLYEQYF
TRBV7-9	CASSFELVIFEQFF
TRBV2	CASLDRTYGYTF
TRBV7-2	CASTQQGVTGGYTF
TRBV30	CAWRTGQNYGYTF
TRBV19	CASSSPSSYGTDTQYF
TRBV9	CASSVAQGEQFF
TRBV2	CASSVVATAYEQYF
TRBV11-2	CASTLNSDTQYF
TRBV9	CASSAAPTSDNEQFF
TRBV2	CASTIEEGVGGYTF
TRBV11-2	CASSFSAGLGNEQFF
TRBV28	CASSLIRESASNQPQHF
TRBV7-2	CASSEGAGVSYNEQFF